One and the same sample provided the 13 T cell receptor beta chains below, sequenced in a study of CD8 T cells in Susac syndrome. The RNA input was roughly 0.45 to 1 ug, and it was reverse transcribed with random hexamers. TCRdb re-called the immunoSEQ multiplex PCR reads with MiXCR, one entry per CDR3 protein. This sample has approximately 260,000 distinct CDR3 sequences, with almost 97% found just once. The source material was CD4+ T cells from PBMCs. The receptors here all came from a human donor with Susac syndrome.

The V and J genes are TRBV24-1 and TRBJ2-1; TRBD2 matches 9 bases. V trimming: 9 bases; J trimming: 2 bases; junction bases outside the gene matches: 13. This CDR3 is 17 amino acids long. CDR1 and CDR2 (germline): KGHDR, SFDVKD. The CDR3 bases are TGTGCCACCGGTGGCCTAGCGGGACCCTGGACCTACAATGAGCAGTTCTTC. Translation: CATGGLAGPWTYNEQFF.

The chain combines TRBV9 with TRBJ2-2; no clear D gene. The CDR3 sequence is 14 residues long. V lost 0 bases and J 1 base, leaving 4 bases between the germline ends. Germline V gene sequence: CDR1 SGDLS, CDR2 YYNGEE. The DNA for the CDR3 is TGTGCCAGCAGCGTAGGAGGGAACACCGGGGAGCTGTTTTTT. Translated: CASSVGGNTGELFF.

The gene calls are TRBV29-1 and TRBJ1-4; TRBD1 is a possible D gene (6 bases). The ends were cut back, 4 bases at V and 7 bases at J, with 13 bases in the middle. The CDR3 sequence is 13 residues long. Germline CDR1 reads SQVTM; CDR2 reads ANQGSEA. CDR3 sequence: CSVAGHPAEKLFF. DNA for the CDR3: TGCAGCGTTGCGGGACACCCGGCTGAAAAACTGTTTTTT.

The chain recombines TRBV11-3 with TRBJ2-5; D gene unclear. This CDR3 has 13 amino acids. Trimming stripped 5 bases from V and 5 bases from J, with 12 bases between. Germline V gene lookup returns CDR1 SGHNT and CDR2 YENEEA. CDR3 loop: CASSPYEPETQYF. In nucleotides, the CDR3 is TGTGCCAGCAGCCCCTACGAGCCGGAGACCCAGTACTTC.

The rearrangement joins TRBV5-1 to TRBJ2-2, with D hard to call. The V end was cut by 3 bases, the J end by 1 base, with 10 bases between. The CDR3 spans 15 residues. The germline gives CDR1 SGHRS, CDR2 YFSETQ. DNA of the CDR3: TGCGCCAGCAGCTCTACACAACAGAACACCGGGGAGCTGTTTTTT. Translation: CASSSTQQNTGELFF.

The V and J genes are TRBV29-1 and TRBJ2-2; D unresolved. The CDR3 covers 10 residues. Germline V gene lookup returns CDR1 SQVTM and CDR2 ANQGSEA. Trimming removed 4 bases at V and 6 bases at J, with 3 bases between. CDR3 region: CSVGAGELFF. The CDR3 DNA is TGCAGCGTTGGTGCCGGGGAGCTGTTTTTT.

This rearrangement joins TRBV12-3 or TRBV12-4 to TRBJ1-2; 9 nucleotides agree with TRBD1. J lost 3 bases, V lost 4 bases, and 9 bases had no gene match. CDR3 length equals 16 residues. The CDR3 DNA is TGTGCCAGCAGTTCCCGCCCGGGACAGGGTGACTATGGCTACACCTTC. This gives the protein CASSSRPGQGDYGYTF.

The chain employs TRBV27 and TRBJ1-4, with a possible D match to TRBD1 (5 bases). V gave up 5 bases and J gave up 6 bases, with 22 bases separating them. This CDR3 region has 17 residues. CDR1 and CDR2 from the germline V gene are MNHEY and SMNVEV (reference sequence). The CDR3 is CASSPGGGVDSYEKLFF. The CDR3 DNA reads TGTGCCAGCAGTCCGGGGGGTGGGGTCGATTCGTATGAAAAACTGTTTTTT.

The chain employs TRBV2 and TRBJ2-7; D is unclear. Germline CDR1 is SNHLY and CDR2 is FYNNEI. The CDR3 totals 12 residues. Trimming cost V 6 bases and J 3 bases, with 9 bases left between them. CDR3 loop: CASSQANYEQYF. The CDR3 DNA is TGTGCCAGCAGCCAGGCCAACTACGAGCAGTACTTC.

This chain links TRBV11-2 with TRBJ2-7; a possible D gene is TRBD1 (6 bases). The germline gives CDR1 SGHAT, CDR2 FQNNGV. This CDR3 is built from 14 residues. V lost 5 bases and J 0 bases, leaving 11 bases between the germline ends. The CDR3 sequence is CASSDKQGSYEQYF. The CDR3 DNA reads as TGTGCCAGCAGCGATAAACAGGGCTCCTACGAGCAGTACTTC.

The V call is TRBV20-1, the J call TRBJ2-1, with no clear D. The CDR3 contains 14 residues. The germline gives CDR1 DFQATT, CDR2 SNEGSKA (reference sequence). The V end was cut by 8 bases, the J end by 1 base, with 15 bases between. CDR3 coding DNA: TGCAGTCCAGAGGACGGTCGATCCTACAATGAGCAGTTCTTC. Translated, it gives CSPEDGRSYNEQFF.

The chain employs TRBV6-1 and TRBJ1-5; no clear D. The CDR3 runs 14 residues. Germline CDR1 is MNHNS and CDR2 is SASEGT. V lost 0 bases and J 4 bases, leaving 7 bases between the germline ends. CDR3 amino acids: CASSEASLNQPQHF. CDR3 nucleotide sequence: TGTGCCAGCAGTGAAGCTTCATTAAATCAGCCCCAGCATTTT.

CDR3 protein: CASSTDYEQYF. The CDR3 nucleotides read TGTGCCAGCTCAACAGACTACGAGCAGTACTTC. The chain employs TRBV18 and TRBJ2-7; D is ambiguous. The CDR3 contains 11 residues. The germline gives CDR1 KGHSH, CDR2 LQKENI. Trimming cost V 5 bases and J 3 bases, with 5 bases left between them. Together with reference TRBV18 and TRBJ2-7, the CDR3 gives the full variable domain: NAGVMQNPRHLVRRRGQEARLRCSPMKGHSHVYWYRQLPEEGLKFMVYLQKENIIDESGMPKERFSAEFPKEGPSILRIQQVVRGDSAAYFCASSTDYEQYFGPGTRLTVT.